Shown below are 30 T cell receptor beta chains from a single sample sequenced in a study of graft-versus-host responses after intestinal transplantation. Profiling relied on immunoSEQ multiplex PCR, and the TCRdb table lists in-frame clones only, not all of them. The sample has about 120,000 clones, 75% to 95% seen once. The antigens of these receptors remain unknown. The material was unstimulated CD4+ T cells sorted from spleen or lymph node cells, obtained before intestinal transplant. The receptors originated from a human donor who received an intestinal transplant.

DNA of the CDR3: TGTGCCAGCAGCCAGGGACTAGCGGGGCCCTCCTACAATGAGCAGTTCTTC. This gives the protein CASSQGLAGPSYNEQFF. V usage is TRBV5-4 and J usage is TRBJ2-1; TRBD2 matches at 13 bases. Trimming cost V 4 bases and J 0 bases; bases outside gene matches: 4. The germline V gene has CDR1 SGHNT and CDR2 YYREEE (reference sequence). This CDR3 comprises 17 residues.

This chain links TRBV5-5 with TRBJ2-3; TRBD2 agrees at 8 bases. Germline lookup yields CDR1 SGHKS and CDR2 YYEKEE (reference sequence). After removal of 7 bases from V and 4 bases from J, the junction contained 11 bases not matched to a gene. The CDR3 is 15 amino acids. The chain's CDR3 is CASLFDGGVADTQYF. CDR3 DNA sequence: TGTGCCAGCCTATTCGACGGGGGGGTGGCAGATACGCAGTATTTT.

The gene calls are TRBV11-3 and TRBJ1-1; D gene uncertain. The CDR3 runs 13 residues. Trimming took off 0 bases at V and 2 bases at J, with 4 bases between the two ends. In germline, CDR1 is SGHNT, CDR2 YENEEA. The CDR3 loop is CASSLEANTEAFF. The CDR3 DNA is TGTGCCAGCAGCTTAGAAGCCAACACTGAAGCTTTCTTT.

The V call is TRBV7-2, the J call TRBJ2-1; possibly TRBD1 for D (5 bases). V was cut by 6 bases and J by 8 bases, with 14 bases left in between. CDR1 is SGHTA, CDR2 FQGNSA, per germline. CDR3 size: 13 residues. The DNA of the CDR3 is TGTGCCAGCAGAGGGGCAGGGAAGGATGAGCAGTTCTTC. Residues: CASRGAGKDEQFF. Looking up the rest from reference TRBV7-2 and TRBJ2-1 gives the full variable domain: GAGVSQSPSNKVTEKGKDVELRCDPISGHTALYWYRQSLGQGLEFLIYFQGNSAPDKSGLPSDRFSAERTGGSVSTLTIQRTQQEDSAVYLCASRGAGKDEQFFGPGTRLTVL.

This clone was seen only once. The rearrangement uses TRBV4-2 and TRBJ2-5, with TRBD2 matching 8 bases. The germline CDR1 and CDR2 sequences are LGHNA and YNFKEQ. CDR3 length equals 18 residues. V was clipped by 1 base and J by 0 bases; unmatched bases: 10. CDR3: CASSQGNGAGAYQETQYF. The DNA for the CDR3 is TGTGCCAGCAGCCAAGGAAATGGAGCGGGGGCCTACCAAGAGACCCAGTACTTC.

This clone was counted many times. The rearrangement joins TRBV6-5 to TRBJ2-5; 10 bases agree with TRBD2. J was trimmed by 5 bases and V by 4 bases; bases with no gene match: 7. The CDR3 contains 15 residues. Germline-derived CDR1 and CDR2 are MNHEY and SVGAGI. For the CDR3, the DNA is TGTGCCAGCAGTTTGACTAGCGGGCTTGGGGAGACCCAGTACTTC. Protein: CASSLTSGLGETQYF.

The J gene is TRBJ2-2, the V gene TRBV29-1, with 8 positions matching TRBD1. Unmatched junction bases numbered 10, after V lost 3 bases and J lost 4 bases. The germline V gene has CDR1 SQVTM and CDR2 ANQGSEA. The CDR3 spans 16 residues. CDR3 loop: CSVEDPGGASTGELFF. The CDR3 DNA reads as TGCAGCGTTGAGGACCCAGGGGGCGCGAGCACCGGGGAGCTGTTTTTT.

This chain connects TRBV29-1 to TRBJ2-7; TRBD1 agrees at 8 bases. In germline, CDR1 is SQVTM, CDR2 ANQGSEA. The CDR3 totals 13 residues. The J segment lost 5 bases and the V segment lost 3 bases, leaving 6 bases of the junction unmatched. CDR3 sequence reads: CSVESDRGDEQYF. DNA of the CDR3: TGCAGCGTTGAGTCAGACAGGGGAGACGAGCAGTACTTC.

The chain links TRBV2 to TRBJ2-1; D may be TRBD2 (6 bases). Germline V CDR1 and CDR2: SNHLY, FYNNEI. The V and J ends lost 6 bases and 8 bases respectively, with 20 bases between them. The CDR3 sequence is 15 residues long. DNA for the CDR3: TGTGCCAGCAGGCCCCTGGGGACTTTCTGGCATGAGCAGTTCTTC. Its translation is CASRPLGTFWHEQFF.

V is TRBV27 and J is TRBJ1-3; D perhaps matches TRBD1 (6 bases). The CDR3 length is 14 residues. Germline V lookup: CDR1 MNHEY, CDR2 SMNVEV (reference sequence). The V gene lost 5 bases and the J gene lost 8 bases, with 16 bases spanning the gap. This CDR3 reads CASSGDKVGDTIYF. In nucleotides, the CDR3 is TGTGCCAGCAGTGGGGACAAGGTCGGAGACACCATATATTTT.

The chain links TRBV4-2 to TRBJ2-7, with 7 bases lining up with TRBD1. The CDR3 covers 16 residues. Germline CDR1 is LGHNA and CDR2 is YNFKEQ. The V segment lost 1 base and the J segment 0 bases; nucleotides outside the gene matches: 6. The CDR3 DNA follows: TGTGCCAGCAGCCAAGCCGGGACAGTTAACTCCTACGAGCAGTACTTC. Protein product: CASSQAGTVNSYEQYF.

This chain uses TRBV11-2 with TRBJ2-7; perhaps TRBD2 as D (5 bases). The CDR3 has 14 residues. The ends were cut back, 5 bases at V and 3 bases at J, with 14 bases in the middle. Looked up from germline, CDR1 is SGHAT and CDR2 is FQNNGV. The CDR3: CASSPTVGLYEQYF. The CDR3 DNA is TGTGCCAGCAGCCCCACCGTCGGACTCTACGAGCAGTACTTC.

This clone was observed a single time. The rearrangement joins TRBV7-2 to TRBJ1-5; 8 bases are a match to TRBD1. CDR1 SGHTA and CDR2 FQGNSA come from the germline V gene. The CDR3 spans 15 residues. Losses at the gene ends were 4 bases for V and 0 bases for J; bases not matched to a gene: 2. CDR3 region: CASSSGQGSNQPQHF. The CDR3 region has the DNA TGTGCCAGCAGCTCCGGACAGGGTAGCAATCAGCCCCAGCATTTT.

The J gene is TRBJ2-3, the V gene TRBV7-2; TRBD2 agrees at 7 bases. CDR1 and CDR2 (germline): SGHTA, FQGNSA. J gave up 4 bases and V 1 base, and 5 bases lay outside the gene matches. The CDR3 totals 15 residues. CDR3 protein: CASSLGLAVADTQYF. CDR3 nucleotides: TGTGCCAGCAGCTTAGGTCTAGCGGTTGCAGATACGCAGTATTTT.

The J gene is TRBJ2-2, the V gene TRBV6-5; 7 positions match TRBD1. Germline CDR1 reads MNHEY; CDR2 reads SVGAGI. This CDR3 is 13 amino acids long. Trimming took 8 bases from V and 1 from J; bases not matched to a gene: 1. This chain's CDR3 is CASWDRNTGELFF. The CDR3 nucleotides are TGTGCCAGCTGGGACAGGAACACCGGGGAGCTGTTTTTT.

This clone has a single count. The chain couples TRBV29-1 to TRBJ1-1; the match to TRBD1 covers 7 bases. The trim removed 5 bases at V and 4 bases at J, leaving 10 bases unmatched. The CDR3 runs to 14 residues. CDR1 and CDR2 from the germline V gene are SQVTM and ANQGSEA. CDR3 nucleotides: TGCAGCGTTTTTAGAGGGGGCGCGTCCACTGAAGCTTTCTTT. Amino acids: CSVFRGGASTEAFF.

The chain recombines TRBV5-1 with TRBJ2-1; 7 bases agree with TRBD1. CDR1 SGHRS and CDR2 YFSETQ come from the germline V gene. The V and J ends lost 4 bases and 0 bases, in that order; junction bases with no gene match: 4. This CDR3 comprises 15 residues. The CDR3 is CASSPDRISYNEQFF. CDR3 coding DNA: TGCGCCAGCAGCCCGGACAGGATCTCCTACAATGAGCAGTTCTTC.

This clone was counted between two and nine times. The chain links TRBV28 to TRBJ1-1; D perhaps matches TRBD1 (5 bases). Germline CDR1 is MDHEN and CDR2 is SYDVKM. Between the trimmed V and J ends, which lost 2 bases and 1 base, there was a span of 5 bases. There are 13 residues in the CDR3. CDR3 amino acids: CASSLTGNTEAFF. The CDR3 coding sequence is TGTGCCAGCAGTTTAACAGGGAACACTGAAGCTTTCTTT. The whole variable domain, remainder taken from reference TRBV28 and TRBJ1-1, is DVKVTQSSRYLVKRTGEKVFLECVQDMDHENMFWYRQDPGLGLRLIYFSYDVKMKEKGDIPEGYSVSREKKERFSLILESASTNQTSMYLCASSLTGNTEAFFGQGTRLTVV.

The chain has TRBV7-2 and TRBJ1-1; possibly TRBD1 for D (5 bases). The CDR3 extends over 15 amino acids. V lost 4 bases and J 0 bases, leaving 12 bases between the germline ends. Germline lookup yields CDR1 SGHTA and CDR2 FQGNSA. This CDR3 reads CASSWDSSLNTEAFF. DNA for the CDR3: TGTGCCAGCAGCTGGGACTCCTCGCTGAACACTGAAGCTTTCTTT.

This clone was picked up a small number of times. The V call is TRBV30, the J call TRBJ2-7; 13 bases align to TRBD2. Unmatched junction bases numbered 3, after V lost 3 bases and J lost 4 bases. The germline V gene has CDR1 GTSNPN and CDR2 SVGIG (reference sequence). The CDR3 consists of 14 residues. The CDR3 sequence is CAWSEGLAGYEQYF. The CDR3, as DNA: TGTGCCTGGAGCGAGGGACTAGCGGGGTACGAGCAGTACTTC.

J is TRBJ2-2 and V is TRBV19; TRBD1 agrees at 7 bases. With 4 bases clipped from V and 1 base from J, the junction kept 3 bases outside the gene matches. The CDR3 contains 15 residues. Germline loops: CDR1 LNHDA, CDR2 SQIVND (reference sequence). The CDR3 spells CASSTDRVNTGELFF. The CDR3 DNA reads TGTGCCAGTAGTACCGACAGGGTGAACACCGGGGAGCTGTTTTTT.

The chain combines TRBV5-4 with TRBJ2-5; perhaps TRBD1 as D (6 bases). CDR3 length: 12 amino acids. V gave up 2 bases and J gave up 13 bases, with 15 bases separating them. Per the germline V gene, CDR1 is SGHNT and CDR2 is YYREEE (reference sequence). CDR3 loop: CASSFPGQPRYF. CDR3 sequence (DNA): TGTGCCAGCAGCTTCCCCGGACAGCCCCGGTACTTC.

CDR3 in DNA: TGTGCCAGTAGTATTATGCTAGCGCCCTCGGAAACGCAGTATTTT. Protein product: CASSIMLAPSETQYF. This chain joins TRBV19 and TRBJ2-3, with a weak D call TRBD2 (6 bases). The CDR3 contains 15 residues. Trimming took 3 bases from V and 9 from J, leaving 19 bases between them. Germline loops: CDR1 LNHDA, CDR2 SQIVND (reference sequence).

The V gene is TRBV27, the J gene TRBJ2-1, with D tentatively TRBD1 (6 bases). Germline CDR1 is MNHEY and CDR2 is SMNVEV (reference sequence). This CDR3 is 16 amino acids long. Trimming shortened V by 6 bases and J by 6 bases, and 21 bases separated the two germline ends. The CDR3 sequence is CASRHRVLLPVNEQFF. Written as DNA, the CDR3 is TGTGCCAGCAGACACAGGGTTTTGCTCCCCGTCAATGAGCAGTTCTTC.

In its sample, this clone was seen a few times. This chain connects TRBV28 to TRBJ2-7; D may be TRBD1 (6 bases). V was shortened by 3 bases and J by 0 bases, with 9 bases between the two germline ends. The CDR3 sequence is 14 residues long. CDR1 and CDR2 from the germline V gene are MDHEN and SYDVKM. CDR3 amino acids: CASSLWDISYEQYF. CDR3 coding DNA: TGTGCCAGCAGTTTGTGGGACATCTCCTACGAGCAGTACTTC.

The chain couples TRBV9 to TRBJ2-1; a possible D gene is TRBD2 (5 bases). The germline V and J ends were trimmed by 0 bases and 8 bases, with 15 bases remaining between them. Germline values: CDR1 SGDLS, CDR2 YYNGEE. CDR3 size: 15 residues. Here the CDR3 reads CASSVVGGLRDEQFF. As DNA, the CDR3 is TGTGCCAGCAGCGTAGTCGGTGGCCTGAGGGATGAGCAGTTCTTC.

The genes are TRBV5-4 and TRBJ2-1, with TRBD2 matching over 10 bases. Germline V gene data show CDR1 as SGHNT and CDR2 as YYREEE (reference sequence). CDR3 length equals 15 residues. V lost 5 bases, J lost 5 bases, and 7 bases stayed unmatched. For the CDR3, the DNA is TGTGCCAGCAGGGTGCTAGCGGGAGCTAACAATGAGCAGTTCTTC. Translation gives CASRVLAGANNEQFF.

The chain is built from TRBV30 and TRBJ1-1, with unresolved D. The V end lost 2 bases, the J end lost 3 bases, and 4 bases lay between the germline ends. Germline V CDR1 and CDR2: GTSNPN, SVGIG (reference sequence). The CDR3 contains 11 residues. In DNA, the CDR3 is TGTGCCTGGAGTCTTGACACTGAAGCTTTCTTT. Its protein is CAWSLDTEAFF.

The chain links TRBV5-1 to TRBJ2-2; 16 positions match TRBD2. Trimming cost V 0 bases and J 6 bases; bases outside gene matches: 8. Germline V gene sequence: CDR1 SGHRS, CDR2 YFSETQ. The CDR3 totals 19 residues. CDR3 sequence reads: CASSLAGTSGRAHAGELFF. Written as DNA, the CDR3 is TGCGCCAGCAGCTTGGCCGGGACTAGCGGGAGGGCCCACGCCGGGGAGCTGTTTTTT. Full variable domain (rest looked up from reference TRBV5-1 and TRBJ2-2): KAGVTQTPRYLIKTRGQQVTLSCSPISGHRSVSWYQQTPGQGLQFLFEYFSETQRNKGNFPGRFSGRQFSNSRSEMNVSTLELGDSALYLCASSLAGTSGRAHAGELFFGEGSRLTVL.

The CDR3 here is CASSPLLGQGFGYTF. In DNA, the CDR3 is TGTGCCAGCTCACCACTTTTGGGACAGGGGTTCGGCTACACCTTC. The chain carries TRBV18 and TRBJ1-2; TRBD1 aligns across 10 bases. The germline V gene encodes CDR1 KGHSH and CDR2 LQKENI. The CDR3 has 15 amino acids. J lost 8 bases, V lost 1 base, and 7 bases had no gene match.